A single sample gave rise to the 9 T cell receptor beta chains below, sequenced in a study of CD8+ T cells in alopecia areata. Treatment described: oral pan-JAK inhibitor, 5-10 mg twice daily. Extracted from the samples, RNA was reverse transcribed into cDNA to serve as the sequencing template. The data were produced by immunoSEQ multiplex PCR, yet TCRdb's version contains in-frame clones alone and is incomplete. The repertoire holds about 120,000 clones, more than 45% seen once, with 0.46% in the top ten. The sample consisted of CD4+ T cells sorted from blood, taken at week 4, from a patient treated with tofacitinib. The receptors were gathered from a human donor with alopecia areata.

This clone was picked up a small number of times. This chain joins TRBV5-4 and TRBJ1-6; no clear D gene. Per germline, CDR1 SGHNT and CDR2 YYREEE (reference sequence). The CDR3 is 15 residues long. V was shortened by 0 bases and J by 7 bases, with 11 bases between the two germline ends. This chain's CDR3 is CASSLAGGRNSPLHF. CDR3 DNA: TGTGCCAGCAGCTTGGCCGGAGGAAGGAATTCACCCCTCCACTTT.

V and J are TRBV5-1 and TRBJ2-7, with a weak D call TRBD1 (5 bases). The length of the CDR3 is 13 residues. V was shortened by 6 bases and J by 6 bases, with 16 bases between the two germline ends. The germline V gene has CDR1 SGHRS and CDR2 YFSETQ. The CDR3 nucleotides are TGCGCCAGCAATTTTGGGGCCGGCGCCGAGCAGTACTTC. Protein product: CASNFGAGAEQYF.

The chain employs TRBV5-1 and TRBJ1-2; 7 bases fit TRBD1. The V gene end was trimmed by 0 bases and the J gene end by 5 bases; junction bases not matched to a gene: 7. There are 15 residues in the CDR3. Germline V gives CDR1 SGHRS, CDR2 YFSETQ. The CDR3 loop is CASSLGSGQDYGYTF. The CDR3 DNA reads as TGCGCCAGCAGCTTGGGGTCCGGACAGGATTATGGCTACACCTTC.

The chain employs TRBV7-9 and TRBJ1-2, with D tentatively TRBD1 (5 bases). Germline CDR1 SEHNR, CDR2 FQNEAQ (reference sequence). V lost 5 bases and J 4 bases, leaving 23 bases between the germline ends. The CDR3 consists of 17 residues. CDR3 sequence reads: CASSVDRQRAVGYGYTF. CDR3 bases: TGTGCCAGCAGCGTCGACCGACAGAGGGCTGTTGGCTATGGCTACACCTTC.

The V call is TRBV30, the J call TRBJ2-5; 8 bases map to TRBD2. V shed 0 bases and J 9 bases; nucleotides not matched to a gene: 0. The CDR3 loop spans 11 amino acids. Germline CDR1 is GTSNPN and CDR2 is SVGIG (reference sequence). CDR3 DNA sequence: TGTGCCTGGAGTGTGCGGGAGGCCCAGTACTTC. The encoded protein is CAWSVREAQYF. The whole variable domain, remainder taken from reference TRBV30 and TRBJ2-5, is SQTIHQWPATLVQPVGSPLSLECTVEGTSNPNLYWYRQAAGRGLQLLFYSVGIGQISSEVPQNLSASRPQDRQFILSSKKLLLSDSGFYLCAWSVREAQYFGPGTRLLVL.

The rearrangement joins TRBV5-1 to TRBJ2-3; no clear D gene. The CDR3 consists of 14 residues. The V end was cut by 0 bases, the J end by 1 base, with 6 bases between. The germline V gene has CDR1 SGHRS and CDR2 YFSETQ. The CDR3 protein is CASSLGGGTDTQYF. The DNA for the CDR3 is TGCGCCAGCAGCTTGGGCGGAGGCACAGATACGCAGTATTTT.

The rearrangement links TRBV18 to TRBJ2-1; D might be TRBD2 (6 bases). V was clipped by 5 bases and J by 0 bases, with 14 bases between them. CDR1 is KGHSH and CDR2 is LQKENI in the germline V gene. This CDR3 region has 16 residues. The CDR3 coding sequence is TGTGCCAGCTCATCGGGAGCTTCACGCTCCTACAATGAGCAGTTCTTC. Its protein is CASSSGASRSYNEQFF.

The chain links TRBV27 to TRBJ1-2; the D gene is possibly TRBD1 (6 bases). CDR1 is MNHEY, CDR2 SMNVEV, per germline (reference sequence). Trimming left V 8 bases short and J 4 bases short, with 17 bases between. The CDR3 length is 14 residues. The CDR3 loop is CASGKTGPSYGYTF. CDR3 in DNA: TGTGCCAGCGGTAAAACAGGGCCGAGCTATGGCTACACCTTC.

This chain uses TRBV19 with TRBJ1-5; no firm D call. The CDR3 extends over 13 amino acids. V shed 7 bases and J shed 3 bases, with 10 bases lying between them. Germline V gene data show CDR1 as LNHDA and CDR2 as SQIVND (reference sequence). The CDR3 region is CASMGILNQPQHF. DNA of the CDR3: TGTGCCAGTATGGGGATTCTCAATCAGCCCCAGCATTTT.